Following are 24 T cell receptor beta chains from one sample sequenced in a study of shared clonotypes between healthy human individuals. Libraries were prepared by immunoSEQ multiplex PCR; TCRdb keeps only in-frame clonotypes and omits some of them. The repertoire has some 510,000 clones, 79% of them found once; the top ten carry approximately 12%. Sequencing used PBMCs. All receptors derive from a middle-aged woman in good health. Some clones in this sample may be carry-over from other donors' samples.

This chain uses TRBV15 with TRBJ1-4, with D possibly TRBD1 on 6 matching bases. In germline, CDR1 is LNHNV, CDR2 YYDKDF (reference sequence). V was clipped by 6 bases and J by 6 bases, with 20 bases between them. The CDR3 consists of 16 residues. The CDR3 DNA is TGTGCCACCAGTCCAGGGGAGGTCCCTTTTTATGAAAAACTGTTTTTT. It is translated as CATSPGEVPFYEKLFF.

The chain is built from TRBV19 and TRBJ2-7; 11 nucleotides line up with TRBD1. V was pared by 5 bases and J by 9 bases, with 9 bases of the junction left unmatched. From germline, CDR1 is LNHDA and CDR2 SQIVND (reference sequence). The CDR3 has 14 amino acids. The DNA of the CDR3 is TGTGCCAGTAGTCCGTCGGGACAGGGGGTCGGGCAGTACTTC. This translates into CASSPSGQGVGQYF.

CDR3 nucleotide sequence: TGTGCCAGCAGTTACTTGACCGGAAAAAGGGAGCAGTACTTC. Its protein product is CASSYLTGKREQYF. V usage is TRBV6-5 and J usage is TRBJ2-7; D is undetermined. The CDR3 runs to 14 residues. The germline CDR1 and CDR2 sequences are MNHEY and SVGAGI. Trimming took off 1 base at V and 7 bases at J, with 14 bases between the two ends.

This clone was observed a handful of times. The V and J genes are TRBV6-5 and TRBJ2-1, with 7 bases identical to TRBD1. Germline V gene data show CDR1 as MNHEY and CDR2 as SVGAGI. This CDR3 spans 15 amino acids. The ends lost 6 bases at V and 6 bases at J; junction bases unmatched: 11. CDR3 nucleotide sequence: TGTGCCAGCAGCCAAAGACAGGGAAGGGGCAATGAGCAGTTCTTC. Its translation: CASSQRQGRGNEQFF.

The CDR3 region is CASSMQGGNEAFF. The CDR3 region has the DNA TGTGCCAGTAGTATGCAGGGGGGGAATGAAGCTTTCTTT. The chain carries TRBV19 and TRBJ1-1; 7 positions agree with TRBD1. The germline CDR1 and CDR2 sequences are LNHDA and SQIVND (reference sequence). V shed 3 bases and J 7 bases; nucleotides not matched to a gene: 5. This CDR3 has 13 amino acids. The variable domain in full, with the rest retrieved from reference TRBV19 and TRBJ1-1, is DGGITQSPKYLFRKEGQNVTLSCEQNLNHDAMYWYRQDPGQGLRLIYYSQIVNDFQKGDIAEGYSVSREKKESFPLTVTSAQKNPTAFYLCASSMQGGNEAFFGQGTRLTVV.

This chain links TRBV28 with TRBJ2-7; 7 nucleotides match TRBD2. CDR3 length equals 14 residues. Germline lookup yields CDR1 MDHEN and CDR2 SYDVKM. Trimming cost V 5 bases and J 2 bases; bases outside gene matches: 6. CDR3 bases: TGTGCCAGCAGTCCAAGCGGGATCACCTACGAGCAGTACTTC. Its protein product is CASSPSGITYEQYF.

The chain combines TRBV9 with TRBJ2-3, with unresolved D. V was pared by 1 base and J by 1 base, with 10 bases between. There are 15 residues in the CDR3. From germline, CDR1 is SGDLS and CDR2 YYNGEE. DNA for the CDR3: TGTGCCAGCAGCGTATTAACAGATGGCACAGATACGCAGTATTTT. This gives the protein CASSVLTDGTDTQYF.

CDR3 sequence (DNA): TGTGCCAGCAGTCGCATGGGGGAGACCCAGTACTTC. Amino acid sequence: CASSRMGETQYF. V usage is TRBV28 and J usage is TRBJ2-5; D unresolved. V gave up 5 bases and J gave up 5 bases, with 9 bases separating them. The germline gives CDR1 MDHEN, CDR2 SYDVKM. This CDR3 comprises 12 residues.

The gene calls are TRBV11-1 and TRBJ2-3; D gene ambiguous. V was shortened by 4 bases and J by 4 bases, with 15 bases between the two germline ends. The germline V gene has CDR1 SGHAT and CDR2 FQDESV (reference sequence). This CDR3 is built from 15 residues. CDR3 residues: CASSSRLVGADTQYF. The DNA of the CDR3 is TGTGCCAGCAGCTCTCGACTCGTTGGCGCAGATACGCAGTATTTT.

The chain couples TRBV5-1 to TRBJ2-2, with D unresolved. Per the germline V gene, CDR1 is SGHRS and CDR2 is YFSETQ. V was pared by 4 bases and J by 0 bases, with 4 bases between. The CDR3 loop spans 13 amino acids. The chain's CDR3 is CASSLPNTGELFF. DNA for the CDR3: TGCGCCAGCAGCCTTCCGAACACCGGGGAGCTGTTTTTT.

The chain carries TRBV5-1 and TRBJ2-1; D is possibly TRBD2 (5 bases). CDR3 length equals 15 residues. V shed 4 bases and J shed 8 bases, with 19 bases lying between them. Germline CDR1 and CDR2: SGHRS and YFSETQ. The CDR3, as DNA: TGCGCCAGCAGCGAACAGCGGTGGGGTGGGGATGAGCAGTTCTTC. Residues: CASSEQRWGGDEQFF.

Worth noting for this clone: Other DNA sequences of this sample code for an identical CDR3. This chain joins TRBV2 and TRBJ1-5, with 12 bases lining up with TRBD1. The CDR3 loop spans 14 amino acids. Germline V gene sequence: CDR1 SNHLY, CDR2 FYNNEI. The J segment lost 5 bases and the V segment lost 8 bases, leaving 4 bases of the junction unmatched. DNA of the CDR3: TGTGCCAGCTCTGGGACAGGGGGCGATCAGCCCCAGCATTTT. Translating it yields CASSGTGGDQPQHF.

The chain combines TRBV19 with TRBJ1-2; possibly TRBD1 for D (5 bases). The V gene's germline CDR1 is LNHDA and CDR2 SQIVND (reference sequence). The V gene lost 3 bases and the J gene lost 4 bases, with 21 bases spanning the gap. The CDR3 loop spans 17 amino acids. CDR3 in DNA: TGTGCCAGTAGTATCGAAAGGAGGGGTTACAGTCCCTATGGCTACACCTTC. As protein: CASSIERRGYSPYGYTF.

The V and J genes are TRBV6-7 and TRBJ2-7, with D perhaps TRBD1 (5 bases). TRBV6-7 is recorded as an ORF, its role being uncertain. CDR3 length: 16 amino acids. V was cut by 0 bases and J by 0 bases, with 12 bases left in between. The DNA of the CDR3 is TGTGCCAGCAGTTACTCGACCGGACATTGCTCCTACGAGCAGTACTTC. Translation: CASSYSTGHCSYEQYF.

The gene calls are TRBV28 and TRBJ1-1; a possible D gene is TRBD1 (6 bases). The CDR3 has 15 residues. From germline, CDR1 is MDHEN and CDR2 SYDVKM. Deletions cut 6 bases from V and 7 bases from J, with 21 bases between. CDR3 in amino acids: CASSPSGQPNVEAFF. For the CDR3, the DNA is TGTGCCAGCAGCCCCTCAGGACAGCCGAACGTTGAAGCTTTCTTT.

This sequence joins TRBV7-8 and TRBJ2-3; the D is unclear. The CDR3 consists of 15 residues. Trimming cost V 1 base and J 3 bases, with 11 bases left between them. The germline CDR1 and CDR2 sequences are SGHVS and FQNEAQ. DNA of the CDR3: TGTGCCAGCAGCTTAGGTTCACTTTGGACAGATACGCAGTATTTT. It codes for CASSLGSLWTDTQYF.

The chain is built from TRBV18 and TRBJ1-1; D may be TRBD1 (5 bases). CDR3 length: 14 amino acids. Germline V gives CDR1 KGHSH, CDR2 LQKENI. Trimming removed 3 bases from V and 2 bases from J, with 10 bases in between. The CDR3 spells CASSPTQGNTEAFF. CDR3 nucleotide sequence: TGTGCCAGCTCACCGACCCAGGGAAACACTGAAGCTTTCTTT.

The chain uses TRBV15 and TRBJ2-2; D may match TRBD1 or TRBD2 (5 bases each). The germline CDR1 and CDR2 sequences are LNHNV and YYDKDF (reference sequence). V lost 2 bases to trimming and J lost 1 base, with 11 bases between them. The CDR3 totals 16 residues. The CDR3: CATSRSRGVNTGELFF. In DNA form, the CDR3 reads TGTGCCACCAGCAGAAGCCGGGGCGTGAACACCGGGGAGCTGTTTTTT.

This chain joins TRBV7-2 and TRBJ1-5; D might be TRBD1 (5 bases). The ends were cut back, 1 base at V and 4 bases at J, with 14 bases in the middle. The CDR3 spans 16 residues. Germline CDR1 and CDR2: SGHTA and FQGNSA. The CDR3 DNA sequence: TGTGCCAGCAGCTTAGACGGGGTGGGGGGGAATCAGCCCCAGCATTTT. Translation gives CASSLDGVGGNQPQHF.

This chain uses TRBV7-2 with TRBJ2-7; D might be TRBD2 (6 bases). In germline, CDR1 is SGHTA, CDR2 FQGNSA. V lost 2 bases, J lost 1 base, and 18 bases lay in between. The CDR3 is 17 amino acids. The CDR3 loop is CASSLYRGGLPSYEQYF. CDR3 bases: TGTGCCAGCAGCTTATACCGGGGAGGTCTGCCTTCCTACGAGCAGTACTTC.

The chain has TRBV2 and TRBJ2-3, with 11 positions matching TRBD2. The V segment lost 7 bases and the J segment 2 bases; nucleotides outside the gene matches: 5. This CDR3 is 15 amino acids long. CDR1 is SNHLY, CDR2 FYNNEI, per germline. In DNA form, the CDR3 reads TGTGCCAGCAAGGCGACTAGCGGGAACACAGATACGCAGTATTTT. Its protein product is CASKATSGNTDTQYF.

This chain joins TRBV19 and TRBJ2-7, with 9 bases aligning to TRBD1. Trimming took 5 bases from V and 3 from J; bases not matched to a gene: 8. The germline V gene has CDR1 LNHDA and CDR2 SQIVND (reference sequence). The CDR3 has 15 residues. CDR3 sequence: CASSLTGTGNYEQYF. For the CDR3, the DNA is TGTGCCAGTAGTCTAACGGGGACAGGGAACTACGAGCAGTACTTC. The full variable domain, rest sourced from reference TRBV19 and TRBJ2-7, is DGGITQSPKYLFRKEGQNVTLSCEQNLNHDAMYWYRQDPGQGLRLIYYSQIVNDFQKGDIAEGYSVSREKKESFPLTVTSAQKNPTAFYLCASSLTGTGNYEQYFGPGTRLTVT.

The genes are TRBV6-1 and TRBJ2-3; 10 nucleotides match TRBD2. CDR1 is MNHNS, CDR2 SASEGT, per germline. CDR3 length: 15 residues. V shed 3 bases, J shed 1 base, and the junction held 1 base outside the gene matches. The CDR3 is CASSETSGRTDTQYF. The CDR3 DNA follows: TGTGCCAGCAGTGAGACTAGCGGGCGCACAGATACGCAGTATTTT.

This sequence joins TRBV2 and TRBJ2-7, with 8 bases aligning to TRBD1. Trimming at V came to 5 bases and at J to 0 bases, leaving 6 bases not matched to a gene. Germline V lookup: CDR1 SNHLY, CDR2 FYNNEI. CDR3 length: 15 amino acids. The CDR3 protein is CASSTDRGHSYEQYF. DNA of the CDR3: TGTGCCAGCAGTACCGACAGGGGCCACTCCTACGAGCAGTACTTC.